This T cell receptor beta chain is drawn from a study of shared clonotypes between healthy human individuals. The germline gives CDR1 SGHVS, CDR2 FNYEAQ. CDR3 length equals 15 residues. V dropped 4 bases and J dropped 3; count of bases not matched to a gene: 6. Assay: immunoSEQ multiplex PCR; the TCRdb copy retains only in-frame clones and omits some. There are 2 million to 2.5 million clones in the sample; 92% occur only once, and around 0.35% lies in the top ten. A CD45RA+ naive subset and a CD45RA-negative memory subset were split from CD4+ cells. In the case of this clone: The antigen remains undetermined.

The study, taken as a whole, reports: The donor pool, a small one, limited the genetic and exposure-history diversity represented. Memory subsets generally showed lower estimated richness than naive subsets.

The chain has TRBV7-6 and TRBJ2-5; 9 bases map to TRBD1. The receptor comes from a man younger than 35 in good health. Some clones in this sample may be carry-over from other donors' samples. The sample taken for sequencing was naive CD4+ T cells from PBMCs. Specified subset: CD45RA+ positively selected. The chain's CDR3 is CASSSWTGVEETQYF. CDR3 coding DNA: TGTGCCAGCAGCTCCTGGACAGGGGTAGAAGAGACCCAGTACTTC.